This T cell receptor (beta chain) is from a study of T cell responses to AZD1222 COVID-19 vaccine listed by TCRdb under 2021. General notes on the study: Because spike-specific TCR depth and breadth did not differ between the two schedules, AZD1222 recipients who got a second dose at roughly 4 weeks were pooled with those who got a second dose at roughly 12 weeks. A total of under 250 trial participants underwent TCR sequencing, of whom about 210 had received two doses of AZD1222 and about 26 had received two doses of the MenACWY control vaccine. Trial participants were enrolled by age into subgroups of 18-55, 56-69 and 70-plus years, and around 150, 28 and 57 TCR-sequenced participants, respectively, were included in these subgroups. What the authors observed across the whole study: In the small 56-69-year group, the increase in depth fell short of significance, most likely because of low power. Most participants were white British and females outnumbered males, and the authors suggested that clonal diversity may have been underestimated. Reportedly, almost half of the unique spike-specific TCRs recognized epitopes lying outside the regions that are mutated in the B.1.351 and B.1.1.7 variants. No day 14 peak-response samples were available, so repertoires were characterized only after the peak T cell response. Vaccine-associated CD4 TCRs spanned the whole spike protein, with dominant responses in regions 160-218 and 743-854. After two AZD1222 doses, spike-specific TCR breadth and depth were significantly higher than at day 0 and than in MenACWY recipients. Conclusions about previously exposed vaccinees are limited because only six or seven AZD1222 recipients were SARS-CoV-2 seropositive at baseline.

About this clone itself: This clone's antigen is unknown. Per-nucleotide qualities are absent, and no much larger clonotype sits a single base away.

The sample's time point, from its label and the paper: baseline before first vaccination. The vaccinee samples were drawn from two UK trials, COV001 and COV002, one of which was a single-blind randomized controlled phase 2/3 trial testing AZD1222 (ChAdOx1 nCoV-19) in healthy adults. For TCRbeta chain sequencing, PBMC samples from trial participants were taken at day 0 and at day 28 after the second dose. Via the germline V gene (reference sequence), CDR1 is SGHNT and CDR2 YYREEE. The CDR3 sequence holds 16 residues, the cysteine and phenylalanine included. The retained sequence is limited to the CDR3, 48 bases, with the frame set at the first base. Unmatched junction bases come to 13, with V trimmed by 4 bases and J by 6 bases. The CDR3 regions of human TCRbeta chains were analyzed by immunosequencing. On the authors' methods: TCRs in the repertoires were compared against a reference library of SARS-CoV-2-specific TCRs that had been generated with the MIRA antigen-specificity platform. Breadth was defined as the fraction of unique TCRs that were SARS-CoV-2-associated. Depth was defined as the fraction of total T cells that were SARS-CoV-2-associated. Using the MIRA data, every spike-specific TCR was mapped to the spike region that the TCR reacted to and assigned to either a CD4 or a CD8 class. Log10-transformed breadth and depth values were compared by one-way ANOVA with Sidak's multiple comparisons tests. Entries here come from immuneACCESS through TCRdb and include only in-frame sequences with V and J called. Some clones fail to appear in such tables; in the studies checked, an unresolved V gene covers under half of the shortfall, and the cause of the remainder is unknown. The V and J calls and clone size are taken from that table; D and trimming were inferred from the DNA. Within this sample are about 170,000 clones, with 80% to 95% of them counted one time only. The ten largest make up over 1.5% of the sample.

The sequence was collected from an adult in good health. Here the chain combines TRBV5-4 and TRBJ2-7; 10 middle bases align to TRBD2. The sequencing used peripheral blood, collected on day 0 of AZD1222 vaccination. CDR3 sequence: CASSGTRPGLATEQYF. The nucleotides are TGTGCCAGCAGCGGAACTCGCCCGGGACTAGCGACCGAGCAGTACTTC.